The entry below describes one TCR beta chain. The data stem from a study of shared clonotypes between healthy human individuals. Repertoires were generated with immunoSEQ multiplex PCR, while TCRdb's copy carries only in-frame clones and drops some. The table shows 850,000 to 1,100,000 clones, with about 80% occurring only once. This clonotype was sampled from a man younger than 35 in good health. Some clones in this sample may be carry-over from other donors' samples. Sequenced: memory CD4+ T cells from PBMCs. Subset noted: CD45RA-negative fraction.

CDR3 amino acids: CSVEIGRGLGEQYF. The CDR3 nucleotides read TGCAGCGTTGAAATCGGAAGGGGTTTGGGGGAGCAGTACTTC. The V gene is TRBV29-1, the J gene TRBJ2-7; a possible D gene is TRBD1 (5 bases). This CDR3 contains 14 residues. Germline lookup yields CDR1 SQVTM and CDR2 ANQGSEA. V lost 2 bases to trimming and J lost 7 bases, with 18 bases between them.